A single T cell receptor (beta chain) is shown here with its context. Its antigen target is currently unknown. No base-level quality is on record; no much larger clone is a single base apart. The sample is drawn from a study of blood T cell repertoires in COVID-19 (dated by TCRdb to 2018 to 2021). About the study as a whole: The collaborator samples originated in the United States, Italy and Spain and spanned the acute and convalescent phases of COVID-19. Samples came from the ongoing ImmuneRACE study (first 160 participants) plus 1,254 subjects from 6 global collaborators. Where available, HLA class I and class II types were obtained from metadata supplied by the sample provider rather than from assay-based typing. A freely available public database, intended as a resource for researchers studying the immune response to SARS-CoV-2, is where the repertoires were released. The prospective study material was composed of cDNA or gDNA derived from T cells, B-cell-depleted T cells, or PBMCs. The sample metadata nearly always contained a de-identified subject ID, COVID-19 status, age in years and sex. Deeply sampled blood TCRbeta repertoires from subjects exposed to, actively infected with, or recovered from COVID-19 were included in the dataset. Beyond this particular receptor, the publication reports: How much clinical and demographic metadata was included differed by source and by participant, and the metadata was provided uncurated.

Each collaborating institution followed its own protocols to collect whole blood in K2EDTA tubes. For TCRbeta analysis, collaborators shipped samples as frozen whole blood, isolated PBMCs, or DNA extracted from either of those sample types. Deletion took 4 bases off V and 1 base off J, with a span of 10 bases between the germline ends. Reading from cysteine to phenylalanine, the CDR3 counts 14 amino acids. Of the read, only the CDR3 DNA is kept; its 42 bases are in frame from base 1. According to the germline V gene (reference sequence), CDR1 reads LNHDA and CDR2 reads SQIVND. TCRbeta CDR3 regions were amplified from genomic DNA using the immunoSEQ Assay, a bias-controlled multiplex PCR. For the original study's pipeline: Within the assay, amplification of reference gene primers was used to estimate how many nucleated cells each sample contained. Sequence reads were collapsed and filtered to measure the absolute abundance of every unique TCRbeta CDR3 rearrangement. For each sample, productive Simpson clonality was calculated as the square root of Simpson's diversity index across productive rearrangements. This immuneACCESS table, as held by TCRdb, lists in-frame sequences with V and J called but not all clones. Of the missing ones, under half trace to an unresolved V gene in checked studies; the others have no known cause. The V and J calls and clone size were taken over from that table, and D and trimming were inferred from the DNA. Counted in this sample were about 160,000 clones; approximately 82% of them appeared once. The biggest ten clones account for 22% of the sample.

The chain couples TRBV19 to TRBJ1-1; the D gene is not confidently resolved. This TCR was recovered from a woman older than 75 with acute or convalescent COVID-19. The specimen sequenced was peripheral blood. The CDR3: CASSNGVKNTEAFF. Read as DNA, the sequence is TGTGCCAGTAGTAACGGGGTTAAGAACACTGAAGCTTTCTTT.